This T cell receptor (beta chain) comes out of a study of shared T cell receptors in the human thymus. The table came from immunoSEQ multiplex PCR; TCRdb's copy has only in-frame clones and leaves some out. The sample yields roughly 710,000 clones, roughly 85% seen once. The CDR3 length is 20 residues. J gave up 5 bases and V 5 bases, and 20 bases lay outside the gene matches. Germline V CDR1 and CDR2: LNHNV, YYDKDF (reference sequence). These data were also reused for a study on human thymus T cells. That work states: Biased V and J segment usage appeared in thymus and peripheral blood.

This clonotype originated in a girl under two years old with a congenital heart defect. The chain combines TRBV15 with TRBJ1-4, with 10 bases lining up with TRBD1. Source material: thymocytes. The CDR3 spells CATSGRQGAWVGALNEKLFF. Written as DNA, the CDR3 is TGTGCCACCAGCGGCAGACAGGGGGCGTGGGTGGGGGCACTAAATGAAAAACTGTTTTTT.